Listed below are T cell receptor beta chains from one sample, sequenced in a study of response to subunit inactivated influenza vaccine. TCRdb reanalysed the RT-PCR reads using MiXCR and keeps one entry per CDR3 protein. The data hold about 540,000 distinct CDR3 sequences, with approximately 24% observed a single time. The same sample was also used in a study of T cells expressing NK-cell markers.

Specimen: CD4+ T cells sorted from PBMCs, collected approximately 13 days after vaccination. The receptor source for this set is a man aged 45 to 65 who received an inactivated influenza vaccine. The CDR3 runs from the conserved cysteine through the conserved F or W. Each record gives: clone size, J gene, V gene, D gene, CDR3 DNA, CDR3 protein. The D gene is left open where the match is weak. Rows give clone size only sometimes, using once, few, many, or a class for an expanded clone.

>.|TRBJ2-5|TRBV4-1|TRBD2
TGCGCCAGCAGCCAAGCAGCGGGGAGGTCCCAGGGGACCCAGTACTTC
CASSQAAGRSQGTQYF
>many|TRBJ2-2|TRBV12-3/TRBV12-4|.
TGTGCCAGCAGTTTATCCCGCGCCGGGGAGCTGTTTTTT
CASSLSRAGELFF
>.|TRBJ1-5|TRBV20-1|.
TGCAGTGCTGGGCCCTCGGGGGGGGCCGGGCAGCCCCAGCATTTT
CSAGPSGGAGQPQHF
>.|TRBJ2-1|TRBV19|TRBD1
TGTGCCAGTAGTACAAAGTGGGACAGGGGTAGTAATGAGCAGTTCTTC
CASSTKWDRGSNEQFF
>.|TRBJ1-2|TRBV9|.
TGTGCCAGCAGCCCTAGGGGGAGTTACTATGGCTACACCTTC
CASSPRGSYYGYTF
>many|TRBJ1-3|TRBV10-3|.
TGTGCCATCAGTGAGATGGGTCTCTCTGGAAACACCATATATTTT
CAISEMGLSGNTIYF
>.|TRBJ2-1|TRBV6-2/TRBV6-3|.
TGTGCCACCCTGGGGCTATACAATGAGCAGTTCTTC
CATLGLYNEQFF
>.|TRBJ2-2|TRBV3-1|.
TGTGCCAGCTCCCAGGGCCTCGTCTTCGCGGGGGAGCTGTTTTTT
CASSQGLVFAGELFF
>.|TRBJ1-1|TRBV6-6|.
TGTGCCAGCGGGTCGAACACTGAAGCTTTCTTT
CASGSNTEAFF
>.|TRBJ1-1|TRBV3-1|.
TGTGCCAGCAGCCACCCGACAGGCGTGAACACTGAAGCTTTCTTT
CASSHPTGVNTEAFF
>.|TRBJ2-6|TRBV6-1|.
TGTGCCAGCAGACCGGAACAAAATGACAAGATCGGGGCCAACGTCCTGACTTTC
CASRPEQNDKIGANVLTF
>few|TRBJ1-1|TRBV14|.
TGTGCCAGCAGCCGCCCGGGACTGGAAGCTTTCTTT
CASSRPGLEAFF
>.|TRBJ2-7|TRBV7-2|.
TGTGCCAGCAGCTTAGCGATACCCGACTACGAGCAGTACTTC
CASSLAIPDYEQYF
>few|TRBJ1-2|TRBV2|.
TGTGCCAGCAGGTTACTCTATGGCTACACCTTC
CASRLLYGYTF
>few|TRBJ2-3|TRBV24-1|.
TGTGCCACCAGTGATTTTCGCGGCCGGGGTCTCGATACGCAGTATTTT
CATSDFRGRGLDTQYF
>.|TRBJ2-7|TRBV18|.
TGTGCCAGCTCACCGGGGGCAGGACAAAACTACGAGCAGTACTTC
CASSPGAGQNYEQYF